In its sample, the clone carrying this TCR beta chain was seen a few times. Its specificity is not known. The source of the sample is a study of blood T cells in healthy people across ages. Regarding the study as a whole: The study found more naive CD4+ cells and higher diversity in long-lived than aged donors.

It was with a sample-barcoded 5' primer and a J-beta primer mix that a second PCR of roughly 7 to 12 cycles was run. TCRdb passed the 5' RACE reads through MiXCR, listing each CDR3 protein once. The sample lists around 1,000,000 distinct CDR3 sequences, 35% to 40% occurring once. CDR3 length: 15 amino acids. Trimming shortened V by 5 bases and J by 0 bases, and 14 bases separated the two germline ends. In germline, CDR1 is DFQATT, CDR2 SNEGSKA (reference sequence). What was sequenced was blood. The chain has TRBV20-1 and TRBJ2-1, with D unclear. The TCR sequence derives from a man younger than 30 in good health. CDR3 in amino acids: CSAVPYSSSYNEQFF. The DNA for the CDR3 is TGCAGTGCTGTGCCATACTCGAGCTCCTACAATGAGCAGTTCTTC.